These 5 T cell receptor beta chains were all obtained from the same sample, sequenced in a study of blood T cell repertoires in COVID-19. Assay: immunoSEQ multiplex PCR; the TCRdb copy retains only in-frame clones and omits some. The data contain 150,000 to 200,000 clones, around 80% of them singletons. The sequencing input was peripheral blood. The receptors originated from a woman of 80 years or more with COVID-19, enrolled during active disease.

This chain joins TRBV5-4 and TRBJ1-2, with D uncertain. The length of the CDR3 is 15 residues. Trimming pared 1 base from V and 4 bases from J, leaving 14 bases between. Germline V CDR1 and CDR2: SGHNT, YYREEE (reference sequence). Here the CDR3 reads CASSLRGMRLYGYTF. In nucleotides, the CDR3 is TGTGCCAGCAGCTTGCGAGGGATGAGGCTCTATGGCTACACCTTC.

The chain recombines TRBV24-1 with TRBJ2-1; D gene uncertain. Germline CDR1 and CDR2: KGHDR and SFDVKD. The CDR3 loop spans 14 amino acids. With 6 bases removed from V and 3 bases from J, the gap between germline ends came to 11 bases. CDR3 sequence (DNA): TGTGCCACCAGTCAAAACGCAGGCTACAATGAGCAGTTCTTC. It encodes CATSQNAGYNEQFF.

The rearrangement uses TRBV28 and TRBJ2-7; 8 bases map to TRBD1. V was pared by 5 bases and J by 3 bases, with 3 bases of the junction left unmatched. This CDR3 comprises 13 residues. Germline CDR1 is MDHEN and CDR2 is SYDVKM. The CDR3 here is CASSRTGGYEQYF. CDR3 DNA: TGTGCCAGCAGTCGTACAGGGGGCTACGAGCAGTACTTC.

V is TRBV5-8 and J is TRBJ2-5; 10 bases map to TRBD2. V lost 1 base, J lost 4 bases, and 7 bases stayed unmatched. Germline V gene lookup returns CDR1 SGHTS and CDR2 YDEGEE. The CDR3 is made up of 16 amino acids. CDR3 amino acids: CASSLPGTSVAETQYF. The CDR3 DNA is TGTGCCAGCAGCTTGCCCGGGACTAGCGTTGCAGAGACCCAGTACTTC.

The V gene is TRBV3-1 (or the pseudogene TRBV3-2), the J gene TRBJ2-1; 7 bases map to TRBD1. The CDR3 covers 14 residues. V gave up 4 bases and J gave up 10 bases; unmatched junction bases: 10. CDR1 is LGHDT and CDR2 is YNNKEL in the germline V gene (reference sequence). The CDR3 here is CASSLTIKDREQFF. The CDR3 DNA is TGTGCCAGCAGCCTAACTATCAAGGACAGGGAGCAGTTCTTC.